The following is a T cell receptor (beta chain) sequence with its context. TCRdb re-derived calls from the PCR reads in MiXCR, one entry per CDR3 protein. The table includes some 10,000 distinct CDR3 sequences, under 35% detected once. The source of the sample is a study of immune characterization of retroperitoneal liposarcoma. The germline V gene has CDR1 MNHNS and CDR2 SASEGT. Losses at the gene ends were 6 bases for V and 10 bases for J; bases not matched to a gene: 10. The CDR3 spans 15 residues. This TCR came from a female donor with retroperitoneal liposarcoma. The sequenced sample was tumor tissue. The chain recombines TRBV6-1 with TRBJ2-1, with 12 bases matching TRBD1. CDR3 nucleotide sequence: TGTGCCAGCAGCATACCGGGACAGGGGGCTGACGAGCAGTTCTTC. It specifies CASSIPGQGADEQFF.